This is a list of T cell receptor beta chains from one sample in a study of CD8+ T cells in alopecia areata. TCRdb's table, derived via immunoSEQ multiplex PCR, lists solely in-frame clones and lacks some. This sample has tens of thousands of clones, with just over 65% found just once. This specimen consisted of CD8+ T cells sorted from blood, obtained at week 4, from a patient treated with tofacitinib. These receptors originate from a human donor with alopecia areata. Both conserved end residues are part of each CDR3. The D gene is left open where the match is weak. Clone sizes are given selectively: once, few, many, or a class where the clone is expanded.

CDR3: CAYDRDHGYTF
DNA: TGTGCCTATGACAGGGATCATGGCTACACCTTC
D: TRBD1
size: once
V: TRBV30
J: TRBJ1-2

CDR3: CSADPTVRGRIHEQFF
DNA: TGCAGCGCTGATCCCACCGTTCGGGGGCGAATCCATGAGCAGTTCTTC
D: -
size: -
V: TRBV29-1
J: TRBJ2-1

CDR3: CSVEGGQLNTEAFF
DNA: TGCAGCGTTGAAGGGGGGCAGCTGAACACTGAAGCTTTCTTT
D: -
size: -
V: TRBV29-1
J: TRBJ1-1

CDR3: CASSYSAGYGYTF
DNA: TGTGCCAGCAGTTACTCGGCAGGCTATGGCTACACCTTC
D: -
size: few
V: TRBV6-5
J: TRBJ1-2

CDR3: CSVEVVGGQPYEQYF
DNA: TGCAGCGTTGAGGTCGTTGGGGGACAGCCCTACGAGCAGTACTTC
D: TRBD1
size: few
V: TRBV29-1
J: TRBJ2-7

CDR3: CSVTPGELLDTQYF
DNA: TGCAGCGTCACACCCGGCGAGCTCCTGGATACGCAGTATTTT
D: -
size: few
V: TRBV29-1
J: TRBJ2-3

CDR3: CSVAGQGEEGYTF
DNA: TGCAGCGTGGCGGGACAGGGGGAAGAAGGCTACACCTTC
D: TRBD1
size: -
V: TRBV29-1
J: TRBJ1-2

CDR3: CASSLSAGGFVQETQYF
DNA: TGTGCCAGCAGTTTATCAGCGGGGGGCTTTGTCCAAGAGACCCAGTACTTC
D: TRBD2
size: -
V: TRBV27
J: TRBJ2-5

CDR3: CAWSGGAGGELFF
DNA: TGTGCCTGGAGCGGGGGGGCCGGCGGGGAGCTGTTTTTT
D: TRBD2
size: -
V: TRBV30
J: TRBJ2-2

CDR3: CASSSPGQNLSYEQYF
DNA: TGCGCCAGCAGCTCTCCGGGACAGAACCTCTCCTACGAGCAGTACTTC
D: TRBD1
size: -
V: TRBV5-1
J: TRBJ2-7

CDR3: CSVEVWIGRGYEQYF
DNA: TGCAGCGTTGAAGTCTGGATTGGTCGGGGGTACGAGCAGTACTTC
D: -
size: few
V: TRBV29-1
J: TRBJ2-7

CDR3: CASSSGIETQYF
DNA: TGTGCCAGCAGCAGCGGGATAGAGACCCAGTACTTC
D: TRBD2
size: -
V: TRBV7-2
J: TRBJ2-5

CDR3: CASGLTGTGELFF
DNA: TGTGCCAGCGGACTGACGGGGACCGGGGAGCTGTTTTTT
D: -
size: -
V: TRBV7-3
J: TRBJ2-2

CDR3: CSVEGTESRGYGYTF
DNA: TGCAGCGTTGAGGGGACCGAGTCTCGGGGCTATGGCTACACCTTC
D: -
size: -
V: TRBV29-1
J: TRBJ1-2

CDR3: CASSVGDNTDTQYF
DNA: TGTGCCAGCAGCGTGGGAGACAACACAGATACGCAGTATTTT
D: -
size: few
V: TRBV9
J: TRBJ2-3

CDR3: CASSLRHEDYEQYF
DNA: TGTGCCAGCAGCTTACGGCACGAAGACTACGAGCAGTACTTC
D: -
size: -
V: TRBV7-6
J: TRBJ2-7

CDR3: CASSFGPRDEQFF
DNA: TGTGCCAGCAGTTTTGGGCCTCGCGATGAGCAGTTCTTC
D: -
size: -
V: TRBV27
J: TRBJ2-1

CDR3: CAWNSGVSYEQYF
DNA: TGTGCCTGGAATAGCGGGGTATCCTACGAGCAGTACTTC
D: TRBD2
size: few
V: TRBV30
J: TRBJ2-7

CDR3: CAWSHTWDDGYTF
DNA: TGTGCCTGGAGTCATACATGGGACGATGGCTACACCTTC
D: -
size: -
V: TRBV30
J: TRBJ1-2

CDR3: CASSPGTGGYGAEAFF
DNA: TGTGCCAGCAGTCCCGGGACAGGGGGCTATGGGGCTGAAGCTTTCTTT
D: TRBD1
size: -
V: TRBV9
J: TRBJ1-1

CDR3: CASNLDRDPTYEQYF
DNA: TGTGCCAGCAACCTGGACAGGGACCCCACCTACGAGCAGTACTTC
D: TRBD1
size: -
V: TRBV6-6
J: TRBJ2-7

CDR3: CATSRDRGGTDTQYF
DNA: TGTGCCACCAGCAGAGACCGGGGGGGCACAGATACGCAGTATTTT
D: TRBD2
size: -
V: TRBV15
J: TRBJ2-3

CDR3: CASSATDRGPANYGYTF
DNA: TGTGCCAGCAGCGCGACGGACAGGGGGCCAGCTAACTATGGCTACACCTTC
D: TRBD1
size: -
V: TRBV7-2
J: TRBJ1-2

CDR3: CASSQENLNTEAFF
DNA: TGCGCCAGCAGCCAAGAAAACTTGAACACTGAAGCTTTCTTT
D: -
size: -
V: TRBV4-3
J: TRBJ1-1

CDR3: CSARDRYTYEQYF
DNA: TGCAGCGCTAGGGACAGGTACACCTACGAGCAGTACTTC
D: TRBD1
size: few
V: TRBV29-1
J: TRBJ2-7

CDR3: CSVRPEGYEQYF
DNA: TGCAGCGTAAGGCCTGAGGGCTACGAGCAGTACTTC
D: -
size: few
V: TRBV29-1
J: TRBJ2-7

CDR3: CSVFSGETYEQYF
DNA: TGCAGCGTTTTTTCGGGGGAGACCTACGAGCAGTACTTC
D: -
size: -
V: TRBV29-1
J: TRBJ2-7

CDR3: CSVPWEGAKETQYF
DNA: TGCAGCGTGCCGTGGGAGGGGGCAAAAGAGACCCAGTACTTC
D: -
size: -
V: TRBV29-1
J: TRBJ2-5

CDR3: CSVVGNTEAFF
DNA: TGCAGCGTTGTAGGGAACACTGAAGCTTTCTTT
D: -
size: -
V: TRBV29-1
J: TRBJ1-1

CDR3: CSVTGNYGYTF
DNA: TGCAGCGTTACAGGGAACTATGGCTACACCTTC
D: -
size: -
V: TRBV29-1
J: TRBJ1-2

CDR3: CSDRELNEQFF
DNA: TGCAGCGATCGGGAGCTAAATGAGCAGTTCTTC
D: -
size: -
V: TRBV29-1
J: TRBJ2-1

CDR3: CASSPQGQGDTEAFF
DNA: TGTGCCAGCAGTCCGCAGGGACAGGGGGACACTGAAGCTTTCTTT
D: TRBD1
size: -
V: TRBV27
J: TRBJ1-1

CDR3: CASSISGGPYEQYF
DNA: TGTGCCAGCAGTATATCCGGGGGTCCCTACGAGCAGTACTTC
D: -
size: -
V: TRBV27
J: TRBJ2-7

CDR3: CASSYWITEAFF
DNA: TGTGCCAGCAGTTATTGGATTACTGAAGCTTTCTTT
D: -
size: -
V: TRBV2
J: TRBJ1-1

CDR3: CSVPKDRGGYTF
DNA: TGCAGCGTACCCAAAGACAGGGGCGGCTACACCTTC
D: TRBD1
size: -
V: TRBV29-1
J: TRBJ1-2

CDR3: CSVEAGENYEQYF
DNA: TGCAGCGTTGAAGCAGGGGAAAACTACGAGCAGTACTTC
D: -
size: few
V: TRBV29-1
J: TRBJ2-7

CDR3: CASSVPTDYNEQFF
DNA: TGTGCCAGCAGCGTACCAACGGACTACAATGAGCAGTTCTTC
D: -
size: -
V: TRBV7-9
J: TRBJ2-1

CDR3: CSVRDPSTDTQYF
DNA: TGCAGCGTCCGGGACCCTAGCACAGATACGCAGTATTTT
D: -
size: few
V: TRBV29-1
J: TRBJ2-3

CDR3: CASSVGLAKNIQYF
DNA: TGTGCCAGCAGCGTAGGGCTAGCCAAAAACATTCAGTACTTC
D: -
size: -
V: TRBV9
J: TRBJ2-4

CDR3: CASSSSSGANVLTF
DNA: TGTGCCAGCAGTTCTAGCTCTGGGGCCAACGTCCTGACTTTC
D: -
size: -
V: TRBV7-2
J: TRBJ2-6

CDR3: CAWSVAGLPEAFF
DNA: TGTGCCTGGAGTGTTGCCGGTTTGCCTGAAGCTTTCTTT
D: -
size: few
V: TRBV30
J: TRBJ1-1

CDR3: CATADGGTSGANVLTF
DNA: TGTGCCACCGCCGATGGGGGCACCTCTGGGGCCAACGTCCTGACTTTC
D: -
size: few
V: TRBV19
J: TRBJ2-6